This T cell receptor (beta chain) came from a study of T cell changes during pregnancy in multiple sclerosis (dated by TCRdb to about 2019). Regarding the complete study: The study looked at changes in the T cell repertoire across pregnancy in women with multiple sclerosis.

According to the germline V gene, CDR1 reads MDHEN and CDR2 reads SYDVKM. V and J lose 0 bases and 5 bases, and a span of 5 bases separates them. Spanning cysteine to phenylalanine, the CDR3 consists of 13 amino acids. The read is trimmed to its CDR3 DNA, 39 bases read in frame from base 1. Receptors were amplified or captured by the immunoSEQ multiplex PCR assay. TCRdb re-hosts the immuneACCESS table, in-frame sequences only. Its copies lack some clones; in the studies checked, an unresolved V gene accounts for under half of them, and the cause for the rest is not known. The sample contains about 100,000 clones, around 93% of them found a single time. More than 1.5% of the sample goes to the ten largest clones. Points on this clone: The target of this receptor is not known. Base quality data are lacking; no much larger clone is found one base away.

The source is a female donor with multiple sclerosis, enrolled in a pregnancy study. This material consisted of peripheral blood, taken after pregnancy. The receptor chain draws on TRBV28 and TRBJ1-5; a confident D gene designation cannot be given. The DNA is TGTGCCAGCAGTTTATGGCGGGATCAGCCCCAGCATTTT. Translation gives CASSLWRDQPQHF.